Below, one T cell receptor (beta chain) is given with its context. The sample belongs to a study of a mutant IDH1 vaccine in newly diagnosed glioma. For the study at large: Most patients had radiochemotherapy with temozolomide before enrollment; others had one alone.

Sample time point: baseline, week 1 (first vaccination visit). Treatment defined: pre-vaccination baseline after standard-of-care therapy. Donors had new IDH1-mutant astrocytomas of WHO grade 3 or 4 (ATRX-lost). CDR1 and CDR2 from the germline V gene are SGDLS and YYNGEE. The CDR3 runs to 20 residues. The V and J ends lost 0 bases and 1 base, in that order; junction bases with no gene match: 16. TCRdb's copy holds only in-frame clones and misses some; the assay was immunoSEQ multiplex PCR. The table records about 98,000 clones, around 90% of them present only once. The sequence was collected from a woman aged 50 to 60 with glioma. The sequencing used PBMCs, collected from a glioma patient treated with radiotherapy, temozolomide or both. The chain recombines TRBV9 with TRBJ1-1, with TRBD1 matching over 9 bases. CDR3: CASSVASGQGSKPQNTEAFF. The CDR3 nucleotides are TGTGCCAGCAGCGTAGCGTCGGGACAGGGCTCGAAACCACAGAACACTGAAGCTTTCTTT.